This T cell receptor beta chain emerged from a study of human T cells and chemical hapten exposure (dated by TCRdb to the early 2020s). The study in broad terms: For sensitization, 2% DPC in acetone was applied to a 2 cm by 2 cm area of upper inner arm skin. Alopecia areata with under or over 50% scalp involvement, alopecia totalis and alopecia universalis were represented in the patient cohort, which was mostly female. Blood was sampled from patients pre-sensitization (week 0) and at 2, 6 and about 24 weeks after DPC sensitization. Libraries were pooled for sequencing, and per-sample TCR yields varied mainly because of small differences in library volumes within the pool. Patients additionally received weekly therapeutic DPC doses to the scalp throughout the approximately 25-week study period. For TCR sequencing, blood came from 25 to 35 alopecia patients at anywhere from one to four time points (pre-sensitization, 2, 6 and 24 weeks). Peripheral blood TCR repertoire changes were tracked in vivo in alopecia patients during primary and secondary sensitization to the hapten diphenylcyclopropenone (DPC). Patch testing was done on the upper back using Finn chambers containing 0.01% DPC, and results were scored after 6 days according to International Contact Dermatitis Research Group standards.

As concerns this clonotype: Its specific antigen is unknown. No base qualities exist here, and no much larger clone lies one base off it.

Looking up the germline V gene yields CDR1 MNHEY and CDR2 SVGEGT. The CDR3 numbers 14 residues from cysteine through valine. Here the CDR3 DNA is all that survives: 42 bases in frame from base 1. For this chain, trimming is 3 bases at the V end and 2 bases at the J end, and the number of junction bases without a gene match is 4. Libraries came from RACE. TCRdb names NextSeq 500 as the instrument used. Library preparation attached unique molecular identifiers to individual cDNA molecules for quantitative, reproducible TCR counting. From each blood RNA sample, both TCR alpha and TCR beta chains were sequenced. The study's own analysis went as follows. A median of approximately 96,000 TCRs per sample was observed, with a range of about 20,000 to 700,000. The Decombinator software suite was used to annotate the V, J and CDR3 of the TCR reads. To make PS versus PT1 abundance plots, every sample was subsampled to the same number of TCRs (28,000). TCRs were defined as expanded if absent before sensitization and observed at least eight times at the 2-week time point. The public reads were reprocessed in TCRdb via fastp at Q25 and MiXCR, keeping in-frame beta chains. Each entry merges the rows of one CDR3 protein and shows their most common DNA and genes. The V and J calls here are based on TCRdb, not the publication. The sample table contains roughly 120,000 distinct CDR3 sequences; only one count was recorded for roughly 13% of them. The ten largest clones represent 0.92% of the sample.

Explained via the paper, the time point label denotes: patch test 1, 2 weeks after DPC sensitization. The sample's treatment or condition label, in plain terms: therapeutic diphenylcyclopropenone sensitization with weekly scalp DPC. Blood at each patch-test visit was drawn before the patch test was applied. Patients were eligible if aged 18 to 70, diagnosed with alopecia and judged suitable for DPC therapy, and pregnant patients were excluded. Unfractionated whole blood was collected in Tempus Blood RNA tubes, and total RNA was extracted from that blood. Overall study outcomes, separate from this receptor: Because every patient had alopecia, a presumed autoimmune disease, the patients' immune response might differ from that of healthy individuals. Patch test score correlated positively with the number of PT1 expanded TCRs, reaching significance at thresholds 8, 16 and 32 but not at 4. Repeated subsampling changed both the strength of the expansion versus patch-test correlation and the threshold at which the correlation became significant. Compared with pre-sensitization or healthy control sets, expanded TCRs formed significantly more large CDR3 similarity clusters, which is consistent with antigen-driven responses. The number of TCRs above 1 in 1000 frequency did not change with DPC sensitization; there was no evidence of global repertoire structure alterations.

This specimen consisted of whole blood, obtained in connection with sensitization to the hapten diphenylcyclopropenone (DPC). This receptor chain uses TRBV6-2 or TRBV6-3 and TRBJ2-7; 7 bases in between match TRBD1. This clonotype originated in a man younger than 35 with alopecia areata. Some clones in this sample may be carry-over from other donors' samples. The CDR3 here reads CASSYGQGAYEQYV. The DNA sequence is TGTGCCAGCAGTTATGGGCAGGGGGCCTACGAGCAGTACGTC.